The present T cell receptor beta chain was sequenced within a study of beta chain features in type 1 diabetes. Study results and caveats: The naive, central memory and Treg TCRB repertoires looked more alike in patients than they did in healthy donors. The study notes PCR might favor shorter templates equally in patients and controls.

The CDR3 covers 17 residues. Germline values: CDR1 SEHNR, CDR2 FQNEAQ (reference sequence). After removal of 4 bases from V and 7 bases from J, the junction contained 19 bases not matched to a gene. For this clone: What it binds is not known.

Every bit of the isolated RNA underwent reverse transcription, so sequencing read expressed TCRB transcripts. The average read count of naive, central memory and regulatory T cell samples was approximately 3.9 million. Sequencing was performed with immunoSEQ multiplex PCR; in TCRdb, only in-frame clones are kept and a portion is missing. The table records 900,000 or so clones, roughly a sixth of them present only once. CD4+ naive, central memory, regulatory and stem cell-like memory cells were sorted via CD45RO/CCR7/CD25/CD127/CD95/CD27. This TCR was recovered from a woman aged 18-29 years in good health. The chain recombines TRBV7-9 with TRBJ2-7; 7 nucleotides line up with TRBD1. The sequenced sample consisted of naive CD4+ T cells from blood. The DNA for the CDR3 is TGTGCCAGCAGCTCTCTGGGACAGCCGAAGAGGGTAGGGGAGCAGTACTTC. Translating gives CASSSLGQPKRVGEQYF. Using reference TRBV7-9 and TRBJ2-7 for the parts outside the CDR3, the full variable domain is DTGVSQNPRHKITKRGQNVTFRCDPISEHNRLYWYRQTLGQGPEFLTYFQNEAQLEKSRLLSDRFSAERPKGSFSTLEIQRTEQGDSAMYLCASSSLGQPKRVGEQYFGPGTRLTVT.